This T cell receptor (beta chain) was obtained from a study of monozygotic twins with inflammatory bowel disease. There are 11 residues in the CDR3. Germline V lookup: CDR1 DFQATT, CDR2 SNEGSKA (reference sequence). TCRdb reprocessed the 5' RACE reads and stores each CDR3 protein as one record, lacking DNA. Its table records hundreds of thousands of distinct CDR3 sequences. The TCR comes from a human donor with ulcerative colitis or Crohn's disease, or a healthy co-twin of an affected twin (not recorded which). This chain connects TRBV20-1 to TRBJ2-3. The material sequenced was blood. Here the CDR3 reads CSGPRMDTQYF.